Listed here is a single T cell receptor beta chain. Its target is not known. The data originate from a study of cytomegalovirus exposure and HLA in healthy donors. Findings and caveats of the study: CMV antigen specificity of a few CMV-associated chains was confirmed in vitro. Serostatus for CMV was the only available immune exposure information. A later analysis showed TCR association rates differing by HLA locus, peaking at DRB1 and lowest at HLA-C. Per a prior analysis, the majority of TCR beta V segments were productive roughly 90% or roughly 30% of the time.

PCR was performed using 60 Vbeta and 13 Jbeta primers. Generated by immunoSEQ multiplex PCR, the TCRdb table keeps only in-frame clones and is missing some. The table records about 120,000 clones, roughly 80% of them present only once. The CDR3 is 17 residues long. This receptor was obtained from a young man in good health and CMV-seropositive. The sequencing sample was made of PBMCs. This chain links TRBV21-1 with TRBJ2-7; TRBD2 was called by the table and not checked on the DNA. TRBV21-1 is recorded as a pseudogene. CDR3: CASSTGREQPYSYEQYF. The DNA of the CDR3 is TGTGCCAGCAGCACGGGTCGGGAGCAACCTTATTCCTACGAGCAGTACTTC.